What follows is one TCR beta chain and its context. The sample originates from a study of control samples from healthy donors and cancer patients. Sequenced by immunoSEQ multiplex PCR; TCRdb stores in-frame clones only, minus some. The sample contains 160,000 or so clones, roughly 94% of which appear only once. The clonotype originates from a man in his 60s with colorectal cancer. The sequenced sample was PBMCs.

CDR3 DNA sequence: TGTGCCAGTAGTAGGAGAGGGGAGAGCTATGGCTACACCTTC. This gives the protein CASSRRGESYGYTF. V is TRBV19 and J is TRBJ1-2, with D perhaps TRBD1 (5 bases). Trimming took 4 bases from V and 4 from J, leaving 13 bases between them. Germline V gene sequence: CDR1 LNHDA, CDR2 SQIVND (reference sequence). The CDR3 is made up of 14 amino acids.